This T cell receptor beta chain appears in the sequencing data of a study of blood T cell repertoires in COVID-19. Participant ages covered about 18 to 95 years across 20 to 25 US areas. This CDR3 comprises 13 residues. V was clipped by 4 bases and J by 4 bases, with 9 bases between them. The germline CDR1 and CDR2 sequences are SGHDT and YYEEEE. Assay: immunoSEQ multiplex PCR; the TCRdb copy retains only in-frame clones and omits some. The sample has 200,000 to 250,000 clones; roughly nine tenths are singletons. The chain employs TRBV5-6 and TRBJ2-1; a possible D gene is TRBD1 (6 bases). The sequence was obtained from a woman aged 25 to 39 with acute COVID-19. Input material: PBMCs or T cells enriched from blood (not recorded which). The DNA for the CDR3 is TGTGCCAGCAGCGAAACAGGGTACAATGAGCAGTTCTTC. Protein: CASSETGYNEQFF.